The sequence of this T cell receptor beta chain was determined in a study of blood T cell repertoires in COVID-19. Sequencing used immunoSEQ multiplex PCR; TCRdb keeps in-frame clones, though not all of them. The sample consists of some 260,000 clones, approximately 89% of them appearing once. This CDR3 has 16 amino acids. Germline assignment: CDR1 LGHDT and CDR2 YNNKEL (reference sequence). Trimming pared 0 bases from V and 1 base from J, leaving 10 bases between. The rearrangement joins TRBV3-1 (or the pseudogene TRBV3-2) to TRBJ1-3, with D uncertain. This sequence was found in a woman aged 65 to 85 with COVID-19, enrolled during active disease. The sample consisted of peripheral blood. In nucleotides, the CDR3 is TGTGCCAGCAGCCAAGAGGGCAGCTCATCTGGAAACACCATATATTTT. This encodes CASSQEGSSSGNTIYF.